This record concerns one TCR beta chain sequence. This entry is derived from a study of blood T cell repertoires in COVID-19. At the level of the study: Acute and convalescent COVID-19 specimens originated in the United States, Italy and Spain.

This CDR3 spans 16 amino acids. The germline V gene has CDR1 LNHDA and CDR2 SQIVND (reference sequence). J lost 1 base, V lost 6 bases, and 9 bases had no gene match. Grouping used clinical history reported by participants in a survey and questionnaire. Two negative PCRs, clearance, or symptom resolution characterized the recovered Cohort 3 donors. As originally analysed: The assay estimated nucleated cells by amplifying reference gene primers. The assay was immunoSEQ multiplex PCR, and TCRdb's table has in-frame clones only and misses some. V and J calls and clone size come straight from that table; D and trimming were deduced from the DNA. This sample has some 200,000 clones, with less than 90% found just once.

The origin of this receptor is a woman under 40 who had recovered from COVID-19. The chain is built from TRBV19 and TRBJ1-1, with 9 bases identical to TRBD1. Sequencing was carried out using PBMCs or T cells enriched from blood (not recorded which). CDR3 sequence: CASRQTGGSSNTEAFF. CDR3 nucleotide sequence: TGTGCCAGTAGACAAACAGGGGGCTCATCGAACACTGAAGCTTTCTTT.